This T cell receptor beta chain was captured in a study of T cells in Graves' hyperthyroidism and ophthalmopathy. Many counts were recorded for this clonotype. This CDR3 contains 15 residues. V lost 5 bases to trimming and J lost 1 base, with 13 bases between them. Amplification of TCR beta CDR3 regions used RNA as the template. First-round RT-PCR of the TCR CDR3 relied on the HTBI primer set. Via MiXCR, TCRdb re-called the multiplex PCR reads, giving one row per CDR3 protein. The sample records about 420,000 distinct CDR3 sequences, 15% to 18% being singletons. Specimen: blood. This TCR derives from a woman between 18 and 29 years old with Graves' hyperthyroidism. V gene TRBV12-3 or TRBV12-4 combines with J gene TRBJ2-3; D unclear. In nucleotides, the CDR3 is TGTGCCAGCAGTCGCGTGAGCACGCGCACAGATACGCAGTATTTT. Translation gives CASSRVSTRTDTQYF.